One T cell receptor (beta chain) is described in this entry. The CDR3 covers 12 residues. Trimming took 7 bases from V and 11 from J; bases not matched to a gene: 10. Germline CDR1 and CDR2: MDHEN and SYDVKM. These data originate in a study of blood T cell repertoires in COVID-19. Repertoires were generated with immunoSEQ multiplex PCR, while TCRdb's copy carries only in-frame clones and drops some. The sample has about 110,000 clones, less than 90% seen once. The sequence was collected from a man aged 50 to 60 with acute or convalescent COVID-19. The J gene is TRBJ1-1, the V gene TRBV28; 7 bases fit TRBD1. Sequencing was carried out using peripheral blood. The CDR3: CASKRDSRAAFF. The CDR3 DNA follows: TGTGCCAGCAAAAGGGACAGCCGGGCGGCTTTCTTT. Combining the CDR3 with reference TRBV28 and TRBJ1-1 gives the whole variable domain DVKVTQSSRYLVKRTGEKVFLECVQDMDHENMFWYRQDPGLGLRLIYFSYDVKMKEKGDIPEGYSVSREKKERFSLILESASTNQTSMYLCASKRDSRAAFFGQGTRLTVV.